Listed below are T cell receptor beta chains from one sample, sequenced in a study of blood T cell repertoires in COVID-19. Clones were sequenced by immunoSEQ multiplex PCR, and TCRdb holds only the in-frame ones, with some missing. The table has approximately 240,000 clones, around 85% seen once. Sequencing input: PBMCs or T cells enriched from blood (not recorded which). The receptors originated from a woman between 40 and 55 years old with acute COVID-19. CDR3s include the opening cysteine and the closing phenylalanine or tryptophan. A D gene is named only where the DNA matches it firmly. Not every row has a clone size; where given, it reads once, few, many or a size class.

>NA|TRBJ2-7|TRBV7-3|TRBD1
TGTGCCAGCAGCCTGACAGGGGATTTGACAAACGAGCAGTACTTC
CASSLTGDLTNEQYF
>NA|TRBJ1-2|TRBV5-6|NA
TGTGCCAGCAGCTTGGCTCAGGGTCACTATGGCTACACCTTC
CASSLAQGHYGYTF
>NA|TRBJ1-3|TRBV2|NA
TGTGCCAGCAGTCTTCTAGGACAAGCAGACACCATATATTTT
CASSLLGQADTIYF
>NA|TRBJ2-7|TRBV21-1|NA
TGTGCCAAAAAAAGCGGGATGACCTACGAGCAGTACTTC
CAKKSGMTYEQYF
>NA|TRBJ1-2|TRBV28|NA
TGTGCCAGCAGTTTATATACTCCTAACTATGGCTACACCTTC
CASSLYTPNYGYTF
>NA|TRBJ1-3|TRBV4-3|NA
TGCGCCAGCAGCCAGCAAACAGGCTCTGGAAACACCATATATTTT
CASSQQTGSGNTIYF
>NA|TRBJ2-2|TRBV1|NA
TGCACCAGCAGCCAAGATCCCTTGGGGGCCCTGAAAACCGGGGAGCTGTTTTTT
CTSSQDPLGALKTGELFF
>NA|TRBJ1-2|TRBV4-3|TRBD1
TGCGCCAGCAGCCAAGATCGCCCGGGGACAGGGAGTCCCTTCTATGGCTACACCTTC
CASSQDRPGTGSPFYGYTF
>NA|TRBJ2-7|TRBV10-2|TRBD2
TGCGCCAGCAGTGAGTCGGCGGGGGGGCTGTACGAGCAGTACTTC
CASSESAGGLYEQYF
>NA|TRBJ2-7|TRBV16|NA
TGTGCCAGCAGCCAATCAAGCCAGGGCTACGAGCAGTACTTC
CASSQSSQGYEQYF
>NA|TRBJ1-5|TRBV27|NA
TGTGCCAGCAGTTTCGGGGGGGATTATCAGCCCCAGCATTTT
CASSFGGDYQPQHF
>NA|TRBJ2-1|TRBV6-4|NA
TGTGCCAGCAGTGCGGGTAGCTCCTACAATGAGCAGTTCTTC
CASSAGSSYNEQFF
>NA|TRBJ2-2|TRBV5-1|NA
TGCGCCAGCAGCTTGGTTCCCAGGGGCGGCGGGGAGCTGTTTTTT
CASSLVPRGGGELFF
>NA|TRBJ2-3|TRBV28|TRBD1
TGTGCCAGCAGTCCACCGGGACAGGGAACAGATACGCAGTATTTT
CASSPPGQGTDTQYF
>once|TRBJ1-2|TRBV2|NA
TGTGCCAGCAGAGGGAGGACGGATTATGGCTACACCTTC
CASRGRTDYGYTF
>NA|TRBJ2-7|TRBV5-1|NA
TGCGCCAGCAGCCCGTCCCCCTCTGACAGGTCACCCTACGAGCAGTACTTC
CASSPSPSDRSPYEQYF
>NA|TRBJ2-1|TRBV30|TRBD2
TGTGCCTGGAGTCCCGGACTAGCGGGGGAGTTCTTC
CAWSPGLAGEFF
>NA|TRBJ2-1|TRBV5-4|NA
TGTGCCAGCAGCTTAAATCAGTACACCTACAATGAGCAGTTCTTC
CASSLNQYTYNEQFF
>NA|TRBJ2-3|TRBV9|TRBD2
TGTGCCAGCAGCATTCTAGCGGGGGGGCCATCAGATACGCAGTATTTT
CASSILAGGPSDTQYF
>once|TRBJ2-7|TRBV6-5|NA
TGTGCCAGCAGCCACTGGGGGGACGAAGCTAACTTC
CASSHWGDEANF
>few|TRBJ1-4|TRBV25-1|NA
TGTGCCAGCAGTGGAGCCCGCGCAACTAATGAAAAACTGTTTTTT
CASSGARATNEKLFF
>once|TRBJ1-2|TRBV7-2|NA
TGTGCCAGCAGCCGGGAGAGGGATGGCTACACCTTC
CASSRERDGYTF
>few|TRBJ1-4|TRBV18|NA
TGTGCCAGCTCCGTGGACTGGGGTGAAAAACTGTTTTTT
CASSVDWGEKLFF
>NA|TRBJ2-1|TRBV10-3|TRBD2
TGTGCCATCAGTGAGTCGCCAGCGGGAGGGGGGAATGAGCAGTTCTTC
CAISESPAGGGNEQFF
>NA|TRBJ1-1|TRBV5-4|NA
TGTGCCAGCAGCCTCGAGGTCCTAAACACTGAAGCTTTCTTT
CASSLEVLNTEAFF
>NA|TRBJ1-2|TRBV7-2|NA
TGTGCCAGCAGCTCCGGCCGGGACACCCGAAGTGGCTACACCTTC
CASSSGRDTRSGYTF
>NA|TRBJ1-5|TRBV3-1/TRBV3-2|NA
TGTGCCAGCAGCCGGGGCCTTCGGCAGCCCCAGCATTTT
CASSRGLRQPQHF
>NA|TRBJ2-4|TRBV29-1|NA
TGCAGCGTTGGACAGTTAGCCAAAAACATTCAGTACTTC
CSVGQLAKNIQYF
>NA|TRBJ1-2|TRBV18|TRBD1
TGTGCCAGCTCACCTGCAGGACAGGTCCCTAACTATGGCTACACCTTC
CASSPAGQVPNYGYTF
>NA|TRBJ1-2|TRBV5-1|TRBD1
TGCGCCAGCAGCTCGGGACAGCCTACTAACTATGGCTACACCTTC
CASSSGQPTNYGYTF
>NA|TRBJ2-1|TRBV7-2|NA
TGTGCCAGCAGCTCCGACAGGAGCTCCTACAATGAGCAGTTCTTC
CASSSDRSSYNEQFF
>NA|TRBJ1-3|TRBV27|TRBD1
TGTGCCAGCAGTTGGTCCGGGACAGGGACGAACACCATATATTTT
CASSWSGTGTNTIYF
>NA|TRBJ2-7|TRBV6-5|TRBD1
TGTGCCAGCAGTTACGGGGGACAGGGTTACGAGCAGTACTTC
CASSYGGQGYEQYF
>NA|TRBJ2-3|TRBV28|NA
TGTGCCAGCAGTCCCGCAGGGTGGGGCCCAGATACGCAGTATTTT
CASSPAGWGPDTQYF
>NA|TRBJ2-3|TRBV18|TRBD2
TGTGCCAGCTCACCGCCAATGGGAGCGGGAGGGCTAAAGGATACGCAGTATTTT
CASSPPMGAGGLKDTQYF
>NA|TRBJ2-7|TRBV27|NA
TGTGCCAGCAGTTTAGCGGGCCAAATCCCCAACTACGAGCAGTACTTC
CASSLAGQIPNYEQYF
>NA|TRBJ1-2|TRBV29-1|NA
TGCAGCGTTGAAGGGGCCAGGAATGGCTACACCTTC
CSVEGARNGYTF
>NA|TRBJ2-6|TRBV19|NA
TGTGCCAGCCAGAGGACAGACTCTGGGGCCAACGTCCTGACTTTC
CASQRTDSGANVLTF
>NA|TRBJ1-4|TRBV5-4|TRBD1
TGTGCCAGCAGCCCCGGGACAGACCCAACTAATGAAAAACTGTTTTTT
CASSPGTDPTNEKLFF
>NA|TRBJ1-1|TRBV9|NA
TGTGCCAGCAGCGTAGGGGAGGTCATGAACACTGAAGCTTTCTTT
CASSVGEVMNTEAFF
>NA|TRBJ2-3|TRBV28|NA
TGTGCCAGCAGTTTCCAGACTAGAAGCACAGATACGCAGTATTTT
CASSFQTRSTDTQYF
>once|TRBJ2-7|TRBV27|TRBD1
TGTGCCAGCAGTTTAGGGACAGGGATCGACGAGCAGTACTTC
CASSLGTGIDEQYF